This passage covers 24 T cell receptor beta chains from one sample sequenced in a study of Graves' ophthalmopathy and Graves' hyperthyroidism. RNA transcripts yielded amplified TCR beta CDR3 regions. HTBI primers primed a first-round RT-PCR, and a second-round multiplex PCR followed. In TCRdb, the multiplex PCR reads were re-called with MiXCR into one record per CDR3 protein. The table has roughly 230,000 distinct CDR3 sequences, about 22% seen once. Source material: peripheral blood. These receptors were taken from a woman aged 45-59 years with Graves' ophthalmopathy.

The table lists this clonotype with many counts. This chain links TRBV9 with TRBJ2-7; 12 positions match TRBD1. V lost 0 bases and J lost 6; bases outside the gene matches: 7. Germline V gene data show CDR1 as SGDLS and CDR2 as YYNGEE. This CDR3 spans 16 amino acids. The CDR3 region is CASSVAEGTGGGEQYF. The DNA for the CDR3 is TGTGCCAGCAGCGTAGCGGAGGGGACAGGGGGCGGCGAGCAGTACTTC.

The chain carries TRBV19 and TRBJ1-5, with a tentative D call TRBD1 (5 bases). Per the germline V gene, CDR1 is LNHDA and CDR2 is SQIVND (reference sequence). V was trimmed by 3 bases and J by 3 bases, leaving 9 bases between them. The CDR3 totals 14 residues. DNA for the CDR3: TGTGCCAGTAGTATCGCCAGGGTCAATCAGCCCCAGCATTTT. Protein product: CASSIARVNQPQHF.

CDR3 loop: CASSPSEFQYF. The DNA of the CDR3 is TGTGCCAGCAGTCCCTCAGAATTTCAGTACTTC. This sequence joins TRBV12-3 or TRBV12-4 and TRBJ2-4; D gene unclear. CDR3 size: 11 residues. Trimming pared 5 bases from V and 11 bases from J, leaving 10 bases between.

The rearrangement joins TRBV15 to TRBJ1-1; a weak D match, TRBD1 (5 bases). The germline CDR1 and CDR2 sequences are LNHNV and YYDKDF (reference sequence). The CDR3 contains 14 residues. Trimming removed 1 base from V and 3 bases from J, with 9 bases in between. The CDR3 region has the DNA TGTGCCACCAGCAGAGGTGGGGCGTACACTGAAGCTTTCTTT. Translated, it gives CATSRGGAYTEAFF. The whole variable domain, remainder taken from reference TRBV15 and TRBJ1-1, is DAMVIQNPRYQVTQFGKPVTLSCSQTLNHNVMYWYQQKSSQAPKLLFHYYDKDFNNEADTPDNFQSRRPNTSFCFLDIRSPGLGDTAMYLCATSRGGAYTEAFFGQGTRLTVV.

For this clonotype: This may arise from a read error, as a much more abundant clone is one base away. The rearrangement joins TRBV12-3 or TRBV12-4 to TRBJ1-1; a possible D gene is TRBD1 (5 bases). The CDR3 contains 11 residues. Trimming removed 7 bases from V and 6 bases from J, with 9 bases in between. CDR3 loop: CASIARAEAFF. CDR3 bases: TGTGCCAGCATTGCCAGGGCTGAAGCTTTCTTT.

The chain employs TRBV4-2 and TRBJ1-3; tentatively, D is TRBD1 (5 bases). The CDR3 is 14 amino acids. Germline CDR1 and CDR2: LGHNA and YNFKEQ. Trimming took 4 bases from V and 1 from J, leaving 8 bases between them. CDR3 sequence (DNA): TGTGCCAGCAGCCGACCAGGGTCTGGAAACACCATATATTTT. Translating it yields CASSRPGSGNTIYF.

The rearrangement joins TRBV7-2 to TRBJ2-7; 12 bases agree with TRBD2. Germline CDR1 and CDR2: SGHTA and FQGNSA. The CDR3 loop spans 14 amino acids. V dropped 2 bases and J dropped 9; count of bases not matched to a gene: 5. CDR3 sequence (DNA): TGTGCCAGCAGCTTACTAGCGGGAGGGTTAGGGCAGTACTTC. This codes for CASSLLAGGLGQYF.

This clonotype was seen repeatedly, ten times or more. The CDR3 loop reads CASSVGGAMNTEAFF. CDR3 DNA: TGTGCCAGCAGCGTAGGGGGGGCAATGAACACTGAAGCTTTCTTT. The genes are TRBV9 and TRBJ1-1, with a possible D match to TRBD1 (6 bases). V shed 0 bases and J shed 0 bases, with 9 bases lying between them. The length of the CDR3 is 15 residues. Germline V gene lookup returns CDR1 SGDLS and CDR2 YYNGEE.

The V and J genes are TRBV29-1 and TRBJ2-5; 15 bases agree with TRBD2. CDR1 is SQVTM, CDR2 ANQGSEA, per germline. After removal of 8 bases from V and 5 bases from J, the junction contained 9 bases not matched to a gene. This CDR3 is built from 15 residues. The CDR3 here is CSLMGLAGGRETQYF. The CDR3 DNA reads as TGCAGCCTCATGGGACTAGCGGGAGGAAGGGAGACCCAGTACTTC.

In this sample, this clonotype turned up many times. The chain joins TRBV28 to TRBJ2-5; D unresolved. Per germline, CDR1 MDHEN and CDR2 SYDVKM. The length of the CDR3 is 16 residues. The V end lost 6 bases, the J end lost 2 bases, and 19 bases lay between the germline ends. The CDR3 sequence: CASSPIIGMSQETQYF. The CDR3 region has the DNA TGTGCCAGCAGCCCAATAATAGGGATGAGTCAAGAGACCCAGTACTTC.

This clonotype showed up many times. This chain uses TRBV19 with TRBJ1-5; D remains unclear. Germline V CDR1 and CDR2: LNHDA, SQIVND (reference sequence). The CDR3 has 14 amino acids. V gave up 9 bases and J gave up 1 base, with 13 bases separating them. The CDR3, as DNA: TGTGCCAGCCACCCTAGGGCCAGCAATCAGCCCCAGCATTTT. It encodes CASHPRASNQPQHF.

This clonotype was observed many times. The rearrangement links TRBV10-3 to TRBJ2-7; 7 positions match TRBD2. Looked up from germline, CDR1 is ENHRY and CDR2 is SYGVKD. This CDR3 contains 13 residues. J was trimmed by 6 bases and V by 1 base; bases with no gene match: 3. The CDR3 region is CAISELLAFEQYF. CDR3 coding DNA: TGTGCCATCAGTGAGTTACTAGCGTTCGAGCAGTACTTC.

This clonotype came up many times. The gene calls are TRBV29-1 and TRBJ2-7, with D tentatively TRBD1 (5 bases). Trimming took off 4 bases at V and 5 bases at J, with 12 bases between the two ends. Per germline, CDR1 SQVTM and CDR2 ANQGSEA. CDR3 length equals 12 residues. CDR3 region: CSVGSGLDEQYF. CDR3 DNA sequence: TGCAGCGTTGGCTCAGGGTTGGACGAGCAGTACTTC.

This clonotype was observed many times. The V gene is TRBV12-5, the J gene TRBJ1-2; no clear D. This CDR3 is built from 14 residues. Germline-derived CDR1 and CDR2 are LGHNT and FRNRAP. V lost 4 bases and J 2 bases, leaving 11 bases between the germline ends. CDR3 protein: CASGYGILNYGYTF. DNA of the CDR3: TGTGCTAGTGGTTATGGCATCCTAAACTATGGCTACACCTTC.

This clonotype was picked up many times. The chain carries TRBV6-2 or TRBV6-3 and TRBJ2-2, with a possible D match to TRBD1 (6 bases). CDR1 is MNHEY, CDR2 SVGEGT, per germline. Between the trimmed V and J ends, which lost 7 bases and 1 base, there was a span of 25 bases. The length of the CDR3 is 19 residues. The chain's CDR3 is CASKLDPTGTTKNTGELFF. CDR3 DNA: TGTGCCAGCAAGTTAGACCCCACCGGGACAACAAAGAACACCGGGGAGCTGTTTTTT.

CDR3 sequence (DNA): TGCGCCAGCAGCCCTACAGGAAGCTCTGGGGCCAACGTCCTGACTTTC. It encodes CASSPTGSSGANVLTF. The V and J genes are TRBV5-1 and TRBJ2-6; D may be TRBD1 (5 bases). The CDR3 contains 16 residues. The germline gives CDR1 SGHRS, CDR2 YFSETQ. The ends were cut back, 4 bases at V and 0 bases at J, with 11 bases in the middle.

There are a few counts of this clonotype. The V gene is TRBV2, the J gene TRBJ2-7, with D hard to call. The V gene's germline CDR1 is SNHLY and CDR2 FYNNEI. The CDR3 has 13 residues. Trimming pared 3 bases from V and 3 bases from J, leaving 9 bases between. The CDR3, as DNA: TGTGCCAGCAGTGAGGGCTACAACTACGAGCAGTACTTC. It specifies CASSEGYNYEQYF.

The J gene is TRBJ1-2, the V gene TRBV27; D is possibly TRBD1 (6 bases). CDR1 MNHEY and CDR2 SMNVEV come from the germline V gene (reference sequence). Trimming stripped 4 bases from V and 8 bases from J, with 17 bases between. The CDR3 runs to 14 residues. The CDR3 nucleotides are TGTGCCAGCAGTTCCCAGGGGTCGGGTGGCGGCTACACCTTC. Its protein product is CASSSQGSGGGYTF.

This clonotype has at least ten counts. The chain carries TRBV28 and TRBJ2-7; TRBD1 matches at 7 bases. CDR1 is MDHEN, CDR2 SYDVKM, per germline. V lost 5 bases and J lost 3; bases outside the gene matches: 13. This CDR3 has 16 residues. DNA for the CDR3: TGTGCCAGCAGTCTCTTACCCGGGACAGCTTTCTACGAGCAGTACTTC. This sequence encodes CASSLLPGTAFYEQYF.

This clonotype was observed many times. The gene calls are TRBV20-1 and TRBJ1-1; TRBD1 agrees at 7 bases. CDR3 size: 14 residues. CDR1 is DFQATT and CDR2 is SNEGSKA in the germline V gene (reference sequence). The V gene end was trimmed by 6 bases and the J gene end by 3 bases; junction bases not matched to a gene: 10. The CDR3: CSARAGGPDTEAFF. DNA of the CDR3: TGCAGTGCCAGGGCAGGGGGTCCTGACACTGAAGCTTTCTTT.

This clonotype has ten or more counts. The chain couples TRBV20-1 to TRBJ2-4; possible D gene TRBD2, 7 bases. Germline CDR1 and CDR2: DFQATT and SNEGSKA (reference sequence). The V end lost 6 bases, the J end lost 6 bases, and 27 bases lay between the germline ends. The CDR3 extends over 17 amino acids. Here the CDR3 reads CSASAISGGASGNIQYF. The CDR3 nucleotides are TGCAGTGCCAGTGCCATCTCGGGGGGCGCCTCGGGAAACATTCAGTACTTC.

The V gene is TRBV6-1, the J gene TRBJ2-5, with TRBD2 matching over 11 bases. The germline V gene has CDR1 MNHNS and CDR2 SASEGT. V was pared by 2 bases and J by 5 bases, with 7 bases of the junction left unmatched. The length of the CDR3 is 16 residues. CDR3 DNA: TGTGCCAGCAGTGAACGGACACTAGCGGGAGTCGAGACCCAGTACTTC. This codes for CASSERTLAGVETQYF.

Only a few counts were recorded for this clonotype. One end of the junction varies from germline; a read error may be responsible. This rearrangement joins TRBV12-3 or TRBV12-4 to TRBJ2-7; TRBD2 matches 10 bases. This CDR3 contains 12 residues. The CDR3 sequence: CASSPRLAGNSF. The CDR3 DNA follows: TGTGCCAGCAGTCCGCGACTAGCGGGTAATTCCTTC.

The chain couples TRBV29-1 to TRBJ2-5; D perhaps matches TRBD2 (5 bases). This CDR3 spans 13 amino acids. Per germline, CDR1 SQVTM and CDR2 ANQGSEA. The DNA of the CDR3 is TGCAGTGTGGAGCCGCGAGGGCAAGAGACCCAGTACTTC. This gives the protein CSVEPRGQETQYF.